Listed below are T cell receptor beta chains from one sample, sequenced in a study of human T cells and chemical hapten exposure. TCRdb recomputed calls from the RACE reads with MiXCR, one row per CDR3 protein. In the table there are under 200,000 distinct CDR3 sequences, roughly 15% of which are singletons. Source: whole blood, taken in connection with sensitization to the hapten diphenylcyclopropenone (DPC). Receptors were obtained from a woman aged 30 to 39 with alopecia areata. Some clones in this sample may be carry-over from other donors' samples. Both conserved end residues are part of each CDR3. The D gene is left open where the match is weak. Expanded clones get a size class; other rows say once, few or many, or leave the size out.

v_gene	j_gene	abundance	d_gene	CDR3aa	CDR3nt
TRBV7-2	TRBJ2-5	few	-	CASTESNQETQYF	TGTGCCAGCACCGAGTCGAACCAAGAGACCCAGTACTTC
TRBV13	TRBJ2-7	many	-	CASSLMNEQYF	TGTGCCAGCAGCCTTATGAACGAGCAGTACTTC
TRBV10-3	TRBJ1-4	-	-	CAISDPSKAGEKLFF	TGTGCCATCAGTGACCCCTCAAAAGCGGGTGAAAAACTGTTTTTT
TRBV6-2/TRBV6-3	TRBJ2-3	-	TRBD2	CATTNGLAGAGDTQYF	TGTGCCACCACAAACGGACTAGCGGGGGCCGGAGATACGCAGTATTTT
TRBV28	TRBJ1-2	few	-	CASSFPAGLQF	TGTGCCAGCAGTTTCCCCGCAGGCCTCCAGTTC
TRBV19	TRBJ1-2	-	-	CASSSEIANYGYTF	TGTGCCAGTAGCTCCGAAATAGCTAACTATGGCTACACCTTC
TRBV29-1	TRBJ1-1	few	-	CSAGTEAFF	TGCAGTGCGGGCACTGAAGCTTTCTTT
TRBV18	TRBJ2-7	few	-	CASSPRREEQYF	TGTGCCAGCTCACCACGTAGGGAAGAGCAGTACTTC
TRBV29-1	TRBJ1-5	-	-	CSVALASNQPQHF	TGCAGCGTCGCCCTTGCGAGCAATCAGCCCCAGCATTTT
TRBV4-2	TRBJ2-5	few	-	CASSQVKMDSRETQYF	TGTGCCAGCAGCCAAGTTAAGATGGACAGCCGAGAGACCCAGTACTTC
TRBV20-1	TRBJ2-5	-	-	CSAARVIETQYF	TGCAGTGCTGCCAGGGTGATTGAGACCCAGTACTTC
TRBV5-5	TRBJ2-7	-	-	CASSLTGISDEQYF	TGTGCCAGCAGCTTGACAGGGATATCGGACGAGCAGTACTTC
TRBV20-1	TRBJ1-1	-	TRBD1	CSAKTPRGSSTEAFF	TGCAGTGCTAAGACACCCAGGGGGAGTTCCACTGAAGCTTTCTTT
TRBV19	TRBJ1-4	-	TRBD1	CASKKLRGIDEKLFF	TGTGCCAGCAAAAAACTCAGGGGGATCGATGAAAAACTGTTTTTT
TRBV6-5	TRBJ1-1	many	-	CASSLFGKNTEAFF	TGTGCCAGCAGTTTATTCGGGAAGAACACTGAAGCTTTCTTT
TRBV4-3	TRBJ2-5	many	-	CASSQRRQETQYF	TGCGCCAGCAGCCAGAGGAGGCAAGAGACCCAGTACTTC
TRBV20-1	TRBJ2-3	-	-	CSASYKGHTDTQYF	TGCAGTGCTAGTTATAAGGGACACACAGATACGCAGTATTTT
TRBV2	TRBJ1-5	few	-	CASSKLAAPGQPQHF	TGTGCCAGCAGTAAACTGGCCGCCCCCGGTCAGCCCCAGCATTTT
TRBV7-9	TRBJ1-4	many	TRBD1	CASSIQGSNEKLFF	TGTGCCAGCAGTATACAGGGGTCTAATGAAAAACTGTTTTTT
TRBV10-3	TRBJ2-1	many	TRBD2	CAISESGSGRASYNEQFF	TGTGCCATCAGTGAGTCCGGTAGCGGGAGGGCCTCCTACAATGAGCAGTTCTTC
TRBV10-3	TRBJ2-3	many	-	CAISESSRGTDTQYF	TGTGCCATCAGTGAGTCAAGCAGGGGCACAGATACGCAGTATTTT
TRBV7-6	TRBJ2-5	few	-	CASSPVGLYQETQYF	TGTGCCAGCAGCCCAGTGGGCCTGTACCAAGAGACCCAGTACTTC
TRBV11-3	TRBJ1-4	many	-	CASSLDRNEKLFF	TGTGCCAGCAGCTTAGATCGCAATGAAAAACTGTTTTTT
TRBV18	TRBJ1-2	few	TRBD1	CASSPDRASYTF	TGTGCCAGCTCTCCCGACAGGGCTTCCTACACCTTC
TRBV7-2	TRBJ2-5	-	TRBD2	CASSPAGLAKTQYF	TGTGCCAGCAGCCCTGCCGGACTAGCGAAGACCCAGTACTTC
TRBV3-1	TRBJ1-6	-	-	CASSLTRDGSPLHF	TGTGCCAGCAGCCTCACGCGGGACGGGTCACCCCTCCACTTT
TRBV4-2	TRBJ2-2	-	TRBD2	CASSQDLAGEGYDTGELFF	TGTGCCAGCAGCCAAGATTTAGCGGGGGAGGGGTACGACACCGGGGAGCTGTTTTTT
TRBV7-8	TRBJ2-3	many	-	CASSSPPTGSGTQYF	TGTGCCAGCAGCTCTCCACCGACTGGATCTGGTACGCAGTATTTT
TRBV20-1	TRBJ2-1	-	-	CSALFNEQFF	TGCAGTGCTCTTTTTAATGAGCAGTTCTTC
TRBV11-2	TRBJ2-2	few	-	CASSLVGGTGELFF	TGTGCCAGCAGCTTAGTTGGTGGTACCGGGGAGCTGTTTTTT
TRBV19	TRBJ2-2	few	TRBD2	CASSIGLLAGAGELFF	TGTGCCAGTAGTATAGGGCTCCTAGCGGGAGCCGGGGAGCTGTTTTTT
TRBV6-6	TRBJ1-2	many	-	CASSYSATLGYGYTF	TGTGCCAGCAGTTATTCTGCTACACTGGGCTATGGCTACACCTTC
TRBV29-1	TRBJ2-1	many	-	CSVGEGHNEQFF	TGCAGCGTTGGCGAGGGACACAATGAGCAGTTCTTC
TRBV3-1	TRBJ2-7	-	-	CASSQEGVYEQYF	TGTGCCAGCAGCCAAGAGGGTGTCTACGAGCAGTACTTC
TRBV5-5	TRBJ1-5	many	TRBD1	CASSFGQVYSNQPQHF	TGTGCCAGCAGCTTTGGACAGGTTTATAGCAATCAGCCCCAGCATTTT
TRBV24-1	TRBJ1-1	-	-	CATSDARGSTEAFF	TGTGCCACCAGTGATGCACGGGGTTCGACTGAAGCTTTCTTT
TRBV9	TRBJ2-5	few	-	CASSVAFGWNQETQYF	TGTGCCAGCAGCGTAGCTTTCGGTTGGAACCAAGAGACCCAGTACTTC
TRBV30	TRBJ2-3	once	TRBD1	CAWRPQGNTDTQYF	TGTGCCTGGAGACCACAGGGGAACACAGATACGCAGTATTTT
TRBV5-1	TRBJ2-2	few	-	CASIWGSSPNTGELFF	TGCGCCAGCATCTGGGGGTCTAGTCCGAACACCGGGGAGCTGTTTTTT
TRBV7-9	TRBJ1-1	-	-	CASSLRQDTEAFF	TGTGCCAGCAGCCTACGACAGGACACTGAAGCTTTCTTT
TRBV2	TRBJ1-1	-	-	CASSGQVTEAFF	TGTGCCAGCAGTGGGCAGGTCACTGAAGCTTTCTTT
TRBV7-2	TRBJ2-1	few	-	CASSLPGAPYNEQFF	TGTGCCAGCAGCCTTCCCGGTGCCCCCTACAATGAGCAGTTCTTC
TRBV19	TRBJ1-2	few	-	CASENSPATTYGYTF	TGTGCCAGCGAAAATTCCCCCGCAACGACCTATGGCTACACCTTC
TRBV27	TRBJ2-7	few	TRBD1	CASSPFPGQGSYEQYF	TGTGCCAGCAGTCCCTTTCCGGGACAGGGGTCGTACGAGCAGTACTTC
TRBV10-3	TRBJ1-2	many	TRBD1	CAISTQGDYGYTF	TGTGCCATCAGTACACAGGGGGACTATGGCTACACCTTC
TRBV18	TRBJ1-1	-	TRBD1	CASSPRTGAGTEAFF	TGTGCCAGCTCACCCCGGACAGGGGCTGGGACTGAAGCTTTCTTT
TRBV3-1	TRBJ2-7	few	TRBD1	CASPKNRGTGGPYEQYF	TGTGCCAGCCCCAAGAATCGGGGGACAGGGGGACCCTACGAGCAGTACTTC
TRBV28	TRBJ2-1	many	-	CASSVQGILPYEQFF	TGTGCCAGCAGTGTACAGGGAATACTTCCCTATGAGCAGTTCTTC
TRBV4-3	TRBJ1-6	-	-	CASSQVGDSPLHF	TGCGCCAGCAGCCAAGTGGGGGATTCACCCCTCCACTTT
TRBV28	TRBJ2-7	many	-	CASSYLTYEQYF	TGTGCCAGCAGCTACCTGACCTACGAGCAGTACTTC
TRBV7-2	TRBJ1-3	few	-	CASSLEGPGTIYF	TGTGCCAGCAGCTTAGAAGGCCCCGGCACCATATATTTT
TRBV11-3	TRBJ2-5	-	TRBD2	CASSGSPILTASGSSQETQYF	TGTGCCAGCAGCGGATCGCCCATATTGACGGCTAGCGGGAGCTCCCAAGAGACCCAGTACTTC
TRBV12-3/TRBV12-4	TRBJ1-5	few	-	CASSSGGTGLDQPQHF	TGTGCCAGCAGTTCGGGGGGGACGGGTCTGGATCAGCCCCAGCATTTT
TRBV10-2	TRBJ1-1	many	TRBD1	CASKTPRTGGMNTEAFF	TGCGCCAGCAAGACGCCGAGGACAGGGGGTATGAACACTGAAGCTTTCTTT
TRBV28	TRBJ1-2	many	-	CASGLGQDLNYGYTF	TGTGCCAGCGGTTTGGGGCAGGACTTAAACTATGGCTACACCTTC
TRBV5-1	TRBJ2-5	-	-	CASSLAGGGQGETQYF	TGCGCCAGCAGCTTGGCCGGCGGGGGCCAAGGAGAGACCCAGTACTTC
TRBV5-6	TRBJ1-1	-	TRBD1	CVSSLTTGTVPRAEAFF	TGTGTCAGCAGCTTGACAACCGGGACAGTACCGAGGGCTGAAGCTTTCTTT
TRBV29-1	TRBJ1-1	once	-	CSVESPVTEAFF	TGCAGCGTTGAATCCCCTGTCACTGAAGCTTTCTTT
TRBV6-2/TRBV6-3	TRBJ2-1	many	-	CASSYTHEQFF	TGTGCCAGCAGTTACACACATGAGCAGTTCTTC
TRBV6-5	TRBJ1-1	few	-	CASRGTLGYTEAFF	TGTGCCAGCCGGGGGACCCTGGGGTACACTGAAGCTTTCTTT